Listed here are 27 T cell receptor beta chains from one sample, sequenced in a study of blood T cells in healthy people across ages. The authors ran a second PCR of 7 to 11 cycles using a sample-barcoded 5' primer and a J-beta primer mix. TCRdb used MiXCR to reprocess the 5' RACE reads, holding one entry per CDR3 protein. The sample has some 760,000 distinct CDR3 sequences, approximately 25% seen once. This sample also belongs to another study, concerning T cells of mothers and their children.

The material sequenced was blood. The source is a boy aged 5-17 years in good health.

This chain connects TRBV30 to TRBJ2-7, with D perhaps matching TRBD1 or TRBD2 (6 bases each). Germline V CDR1 and CDR2: GTSNPN, SVGIG (reference sequence). This CDR3 has 13 amino acids. Deletions cut 5 bases from V and 5 bases from J, with 16 bases between. CDR3 sequence reads: CAWAGQGSDEQYF. Here the CDR3 DNA reads TGTGCCTGGGCGGGACAAGGTTCGGACGAGCAGTACTTC.

This clonotype was recorded a few times. The chain joins TRBV7-2 to TRBJ2-7, with D tentatively TRBD2 (7 bases). Germline-derived CDR1 and CDR2 are SGHTA and FQGNSA. The CDR3 covers 18 residues. The germline V and J ends were trimmed by 5 bases and 1 base, with 24 bases remaining between them. CDR3 sequence: CASSPRGGRGGGSYEQYF. CDR3 nucleotide sequence: TGTGCCAGCAGCCCACGAGGGGGGAGGGGCGGAGGGTCCTACGAGCAGTACTTC.

The rearrangement joins TRBV28 to TRBJ2-7; D might be TRBD1 or TRBD2, each matching 5 bases. Looked up from germline, CDR1 is MDHEN and CDR2 is SYDVKM. This CDR3 comprises 15 residues. Deletions cut 8 bases from V and 1 base from J, with 18 bases between. The CDR3 region is CASQLDAGSSYEQYF. For the CDR3, the DNA is TGTGCCAGCCAATTGGATGCAGGGAGTTCCTACGAGCAGTACTTC.

This chain links TRBV27 with TRBJ2-1, with 7 bases that match TRBD2. Germline lookup yields CDR1 MNHEY and CDR2 SMNVEV (reference sequence). The CDR3 is 14 amino acids. With V trimmed by 6 bases and J by 10 bases, 12 bases remained unmatched. The CDR3 reads CASRLERMGGEQFF. DNA for the CDR3: TGTGCCAGCAGGTTGGAGCGGATGGGAGGGGAGCAGTTCTTC.

The gene calls are TRBV28 and TRBJ2-3; no reliable D call. Germline loops: CDR1 MDHEN, CDR2 SYDVKM. The CDR3 is 13 amino acids. V was clipped by 6 bases and J by 2 bases, with 9 bases between them. CDR3 protein: CASRWRTTDTQYF. CDR3 sequence (DNA): TGTGCCAGCAGGTGGCGGACCACAGATACGCAGTATTTT.

The genes are TRBV20-1 and TRBJ2-3; 9 nucleotides align to TRBD2. This CDR3 comprises 16 residues. Germline-derived CDR1 and CDR2 are DFQATT and SNEGSKA (reference sequence). V dropped 0 bases and J dropped 4; count of bases not matched to a gene: 8. This CDR3 reads CSARDFSGSPPDTQYF. The DNA for the CDR3 is TGCAGTGCTAGAGATTTTAGCGGGAGTCCCCCAGATACGCAGTATTTT.

A few counts support this clonotype. The chain recombines TRBV6-6 with TRBJ2-1, with D possibly TRBD2 on 6 matching bases. V lost 4 bases and J lost 4, with 17 bases in between. Germline-derived CDR1 and CDR2 are MNHNY and SVGAGI (reference sequence). This CDR3 spans 16 amino acids. The CDR3 spells CASSFSAAEGYNEQFF. The CDR3 DNA follows: TGTGCCAGCAGTTTCTCGGCCGCGGAGGGATACAATGAGCAGTTCTTC.

The chain links TRBV12-3 or TRBV12-4 to TRBJ2-3; tentatively, D is TRBD1 or TRBD2 (5 bases each). This CDR3 is built from 15 residues. Trimming shortened V by 2 bases and J by 4 bases, and 13 bases separated the two germline ends. CDR3 in DNA: TGTGCCAGCAGTTTAAGGGACCTGAGGGCAGATACGCAGTATTTT. Its protein is CASSLRDLRADTQYF.

The genes are TRBV6-2 or TRBV6-3 and TRBJ2-5, with D unclear. The closer fit of TRBJ2-7 to the DNA end suggests the J call may be wrong. The CDR3 covers 15 residues. Germline V lookup: CDR1 MNHEY, CDR2 SVGEGT. CDR3 in DNA: TGTGCCAGCAGTTCACCTCGACTGGTGGGCTACGAGCAGTACTTC. Protein: CASSSPRLVGYEQYF.

This clonotype was counted between two and nine times. The genes are TRBV20-1 and TRBJ2-2, with TRBD2 matching over 12 bases. The CDR3 extends over 18 amino acids. Germline-derived CDR1 and CDR2 are DFQATT and SNEGSKA (reference sequence). Losses at the gene ends were 3 bases for V and 5 bases for J; bases not matched to a gene: 13. The CDR3 nucleotides read TGCAGTGCTAGGCCGACTAGCGGGAGTGTGTATTCGACCGGGGAGCTGTTTTTT. This encodes CSARPTSGSVYSTGELFF.

V is TRBV2 and J is TRBJ1-4, with D hard to call. There are 11 residues in the CDR3. Germline V gene lookup returns CDR1 SNHLY and CDR2 FYNNEI. With 7 bases removed from V and 8 bases from J, the gap between germline ends came to 8 bases. CDR3 protein: CASTSSEKLFF. The CDR3, as DNA: TGTGCCAGCACTTCGAGCGAAAAACTGTTTTTT.

This clonotype was seen a few times. The J gene is TRBJ2-1, the V gene TRBV20-1; D may be TRBD2 (5 bases). CDR3 size: 16 residues. The V gene lost 3 bases and the J gene lost 7 bases, with 22 bases spanning the gap. Germline CDR1 and CDR2: DFQATT and SNEGSKA (reference sequence). The CDR3 region is CSARAPSGFRLNEQFF. CDR3 DNA: TGCAGTGCTAGGGCCCCTTCGGGGTTTCGGCTTAATGAGCAGTTCTTC.

The chain carries TRBV2 and TRBJ2-5, with D perhaps matching TRBD1 (6 bases). Trimming took off 2 bases at V and 1 base at J, with 11 bases between the two ends. The CDR3 has 15 residues. Germline V gene sequence: CDR1 SNHLY, CDR2 FYNNEI. The CDR3 sequence is CASSELTRGQETQYF. The CDR3 bases are TGTGCCAGCAGTGAATTAACCAGGGGCCAAGAGACCCAGTACTTC.

The V gene is TRBV12-3 or TRBV12-4, the J gene TRBJ2-2; D perhaps matches TRBD2 (5 bases). V was shortened by 3 bases and J by 7 bases, with 12 bases between the two germline ends. The CDR3 has 14 amino acids. The CDR3 DNA is TGTGCCAGCAGTTTTTTAGGAGGCAGCGGGGAGCTGTTTTTT. It is translated as CASSFLGGSGELFF.

About this clonotype itself: A read error may produce the germline difference seen at one junction end. The rearrangement joins TRBV5-1 to TRBJ2-5, with D perhaps matching TRBD1 (5 bases). The J call may be incorrect, as the DNA end agrees better with TRBJ2-7. CDR1 and CDR2 (germline): SGHRS, YFSETQ. This CDR3 comprises 14 residues. CDR3 nucleotide sequence: TGCGCCAGCAACTTGATACAGGACTCCTACGAGCAGTACTTC. It codes for CASNLIQDSYEQYF.

The chain employs TRBV12-3 or TRBV12-4 and TRBJ1-3; D gene ambiguous. This CDR3 region has 13 residues. Trimming left V 7 bases short and J 0 bases short, with 7 bases between. The CDR3 region is CASTQDSGNTIYF. CDR3 DNA: TGTGCCAGCACGCAGGACTCTGGAAACACCATATATTTT.

This clonotype showed up just a few times. The J gene is TRBJ2-1, the V gene TRBV7-3, with TRBD2 matching 11 bases. CDR3 size: 16 residues. The V gene's germline CDR1 is SGHTA and CDR2 FQGTGA. After removal of 1 base from V and 4 bases from J, the junction contained 3 bases not matched to a gene. CDR3: CASSLIAGGGYNEQFF. The CDR3 DNA reads TGTGCCAGCAGCTTAATAGCGGGAGGGGGGTACAATGAGCAGTTCTTC.

This clonotype was counted only a few times. V gene TRBV4-1 combines with J gene TRBJ2-3; the match to TRBD2 covers 13 bases. J was trimmed by 5 bases and V by 4 bases; bases with no gene match: 12. CDR3 length: 18 amino acids. The germline CDR1 and CDR2 sequences are MGHRA and YSYEKL. The CDR3 DNA sequence: TGCGCCAGCAGCCCCCCTAATGGACTAGCGGGAGAGTTAGATACGCAGTATTTT. Translating gives CASSPPNGLAGELDTQYF.

The chain couples TRBV28 to TRBJ2-5; TRBD2 matches at 14 bases. The J call may be mistaken, given a closer DNA end match to TRBJ2-1. Germline values: CDR1 MDHEN, CDR2 SYDVKM. The CDR3 spans 17 residues. CDR3 sequence (DNA): TGTGCCAGCAGTTTACTTGGACTAGCGGGAGGCAACAATGAGCAGTTCTTC. It codes for CASSLLGLAGGNNEQFF.

This clonotype was detected only a few times. The V call is TRBV2, the J call TRBJ1-2, with TRBD1 matching 7 bases. The CDR3 extends over 15 amino acids. Per germline, CDR1 SNHLY and CDR2 FYNNEI. The V and J ends lost 6 bases and 4 bases, in that order; junction bases with no gene match: 11. The CDR3 sequence is CASRADRTLTYGYTF. Here the CDR3 DNA reads TGTGCCAGCAGAGCGGACAGGACCCTTACCTATGGCTACACCTTC.

This chain uses TRBV27 with TRBJ1-4, with TRBD1 matching over 7 bases. The germline gives CDR1 MNHEY, CDR2 SMNVEV (reference sequence). V lost 5 bases to trimming and J lost 6 bases; unmatched junction nucleotides: 6. This CDR3 contains 14 residues. The CDR3 loop reads CASSDNRGDEKLFF. CDR3 coding DNA: TGTGCCAGCAGTGATAACAGGGGAGATGAAAAACTGTTTTTT.

This clonotype has just one count. This sequence joins TRBV6-2 or TRBV6-3 and TRBJ2-5; 13 bases match TRBD2. CDR3 length: 16 amino acids. Unmatched junction bases numbered 8, after V lost 5 bases and J lost 5 bases. CDR1 and CDR2 (germline): MNHEY, SVGEGT. CDR3 amino acids: CASSRLAGGYAETQYF. In DNA form, the CDR3 reads TGTGCCAGCAGTAGACTAGCGGGAGGATACGCGGAGACCCAGTACTTC.

The chain carries TRBV7-2 and TRBJ2-5; D possibly corresponds to TRBD1 (5 bases). Germline assignment: CDR1 SGHTA and CDR2 FQGNSA. The V gene lost 5 bases and the J gene lost 1 base, with 8 bases spanning the gap. CDR3 size: 13 residues. The CDR3 coding sequence is TGTGCCAGCAGCGTCAGGGTCCAAGAGACCCAGTACTTC. As protein: CASSVRVQETQYF.

This clonotype appeared a few times. The rearrangement uses TRBV30 and TRBJ2-5; 9 positions match TRBD1. The last part of the DNA fits TRBJ2-1 better; the J call may be wrong. The CDR3 totals 14 residues. Per the germline V gene, CDR1 is GTSNPN and CDR2 is SVGIG (reference sequence). This CDR3 is CAWSKGQGYNEQFF. The DNA for the CDR3 is TGTGCCTGGAGTAAGGGACAGGGATACAATGAGCAGTTCTTC.

A few counts support this clonotype. V and J are TRBV5-1 and TRBJ1-4; tentative D call: TRBD1 (6 bases). Trimming left V 4 bases short and J 3 bases short, with 10 bases between. Germline lookup yields CDR1 SGHRS and CDR2 YFSETQ. This CDR3 contains 14 residues. The CDR3 DNA follows: TGCGCCAGCAGCCCTCAGGGGCCTAATGAAAAACTGTTTTTT. This gives the protein CASSPQGPNEKLFF.

J is TRBJ1-4 and V is TRBV6-2 or TRBV6-3, with D hard to call. Germline V gene data show CDR1 as MNHEY and CDR2 as SVGEGT. Trimming took off 7 bases at V and 0 bases at J, with 21 bases between the two ends. This CDR3 comprises 18 residues. CDR3 region: CASTDGPGRVATNEKLFF. The CDR3 DNA reads TGTGCCAGCACCGACGGGCCGGGAAGAGTTGCAACTAATGAAAAACTGTTTTTT.

The chain recombines TRBV11-1 with TRBJ2-5; 13 positions match TRBD2. Gene TRBJ2-7 matches the end of the DNA better, so the J call may be wrong. CDR3 length equals 16 residues. Per germline, CDR1 SGHAT and CDR2 FQDESV (reference sequence). For the CDR3, the DNA is TGTGCCAGCAGCTTCACCGGGACTAGCGGGACCTACGAGCAGTACTTC. Translated, it gives CASSFTGTSGTYEQYF.